This T cell receptor beta chain derives from a study of a mutant IDH1 vaccine in newly diagnosed glioma. The overall study: Beginning 4-6 weeks after radiotherapy alone, or with temozolomide cycles, vaccination took place.

Time point reported: week 47, end of study. One vaccine dose held 300 ug of mutant IDH1 20-mer peptide and came with topical imiquimod. Details on this clone: Its antigen is undetermined.

Assay: immunoSEQ multiplex PCR; the TCRdb copy retains only in-frame clones and omits some. Among tens of thousands of clones listed, approximately 90% were seen once. The CDR3 consists of 16 residues. Germline assignment: CDR1 MGHDK and CDR2 SYGVNS. V was clipped by 1 base and J by 7 bases, with 14 bases between them. Here the sequenced sample was PBMCs, taken from a glioma patient whose treatment included an IDH1 peptide vaccine. The chain links TRBV25-1 to TRBJ1-6; D is ambiguous. The source of this sequence is a woman in her twenties or thirties with glioma. The CDR3 nucleotides read TGTGCCAGCAGTGAATGGATCTACCCACAGAATTCACCCCTCCACTTT. This encodes CASSEWIYPQNSPLHF.